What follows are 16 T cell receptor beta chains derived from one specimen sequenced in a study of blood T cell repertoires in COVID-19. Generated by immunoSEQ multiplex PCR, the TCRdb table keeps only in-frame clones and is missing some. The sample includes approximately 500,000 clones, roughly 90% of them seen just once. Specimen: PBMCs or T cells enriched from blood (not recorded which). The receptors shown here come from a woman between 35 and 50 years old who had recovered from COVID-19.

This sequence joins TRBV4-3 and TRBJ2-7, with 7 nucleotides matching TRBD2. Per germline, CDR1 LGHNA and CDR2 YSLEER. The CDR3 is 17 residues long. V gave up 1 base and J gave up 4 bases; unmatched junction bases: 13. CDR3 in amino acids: CASSQGFLAGAQYEQYF. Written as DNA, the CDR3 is TGCGCCAGCAGCCAAGGGTTTCTCGCGGGAGCCCAATACGAGCAGTACTTC.

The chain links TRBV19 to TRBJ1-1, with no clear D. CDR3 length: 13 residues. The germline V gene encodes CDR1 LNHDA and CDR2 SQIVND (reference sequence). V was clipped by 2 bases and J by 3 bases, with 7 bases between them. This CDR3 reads CASSINSYTEAFF. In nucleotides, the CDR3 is TGTGCCAGTAGTATAAACAGTTACACTGAAGCTTTCTTT.

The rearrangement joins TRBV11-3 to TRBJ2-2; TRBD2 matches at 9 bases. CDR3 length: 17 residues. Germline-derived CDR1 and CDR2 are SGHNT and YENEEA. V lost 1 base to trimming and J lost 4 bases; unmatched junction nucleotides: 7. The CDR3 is CASSLVTSGHPTGELFF. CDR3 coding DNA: TGTGCCAGCAGCTTAGTCACTAGCGGGCACCCCACCGGGGAGCTGTTTTTT.

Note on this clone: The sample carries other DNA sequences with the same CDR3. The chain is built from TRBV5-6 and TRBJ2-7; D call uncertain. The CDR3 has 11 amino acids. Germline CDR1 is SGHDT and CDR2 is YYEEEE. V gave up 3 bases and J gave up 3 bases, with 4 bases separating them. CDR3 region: CASSSYYEQYF. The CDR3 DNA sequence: TGTGCCAGCAGCTCCTACTACGAGCAGTACTTC.

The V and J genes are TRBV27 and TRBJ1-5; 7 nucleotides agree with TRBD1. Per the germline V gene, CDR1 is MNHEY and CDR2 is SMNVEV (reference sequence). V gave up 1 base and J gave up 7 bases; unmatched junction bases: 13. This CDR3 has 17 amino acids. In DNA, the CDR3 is TGTGCCAGCAGTTTATTGGGCCGACAGGGAGGAGGACAGCCCCAGCATTTT. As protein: CASSLLGRQGGGQPQHF.

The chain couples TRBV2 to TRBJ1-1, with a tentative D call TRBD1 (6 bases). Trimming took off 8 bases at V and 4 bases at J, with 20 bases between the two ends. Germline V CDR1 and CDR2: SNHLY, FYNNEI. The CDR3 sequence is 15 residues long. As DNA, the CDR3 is TGTGCCAGCCACTACACGACAGGAATCGGCACTGAAGCTTTCTTT. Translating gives CASHYTTGIGTEAFF.

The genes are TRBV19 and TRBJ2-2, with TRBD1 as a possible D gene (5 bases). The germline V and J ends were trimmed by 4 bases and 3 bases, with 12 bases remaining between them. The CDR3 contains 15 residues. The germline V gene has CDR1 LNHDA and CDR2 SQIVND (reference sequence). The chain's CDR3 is CASSSIQGYTGELFF. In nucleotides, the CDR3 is TGTGCCAGTAGTAGTATCCAGGGCTACACCGGGGAGCTGTTTTTT.

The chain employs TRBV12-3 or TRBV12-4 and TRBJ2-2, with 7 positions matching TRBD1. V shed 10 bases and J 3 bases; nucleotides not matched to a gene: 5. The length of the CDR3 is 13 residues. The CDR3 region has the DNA TGTGCCACCGGACAGGCGTACACCGGGGAGCTGTTTTTT. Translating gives CATGQAYTGELFF.

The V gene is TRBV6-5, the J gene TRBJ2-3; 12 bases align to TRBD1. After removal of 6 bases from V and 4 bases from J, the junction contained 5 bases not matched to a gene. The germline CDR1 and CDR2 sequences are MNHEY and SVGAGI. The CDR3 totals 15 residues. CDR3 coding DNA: TGTGCCAGCAGAGCCGGGACAGGGGGCGCAGATACGCAGTATTTT. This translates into CASRAGTGGADTQYF.

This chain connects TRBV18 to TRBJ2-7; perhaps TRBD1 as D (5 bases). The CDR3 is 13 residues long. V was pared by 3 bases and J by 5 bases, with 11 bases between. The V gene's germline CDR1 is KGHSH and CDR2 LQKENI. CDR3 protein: CASSPSPGNEQYF. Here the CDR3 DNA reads TGTGCCAGCTCACCCTCCCCAGGGAACGAGCAGTACTTC.

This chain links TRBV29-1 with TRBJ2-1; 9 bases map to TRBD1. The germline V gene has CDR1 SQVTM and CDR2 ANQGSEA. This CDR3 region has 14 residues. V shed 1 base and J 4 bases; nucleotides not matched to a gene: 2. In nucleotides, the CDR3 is TGCAGCGTTGAAGGCGGGACAGGGTACAATGAGCAGTTCTTC. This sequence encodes CSVEGGTGYNEQFF.

For the CDR3, the DNA is TGTGCCAGCAGTTTAGAGCGGCTCAACACCGGGGAGCTGTTTTTT. This translates into CASSLERLNTGELFF. V usage is TRBV27 and J usage is TRBJ2-2, with D maybe TRBD2 (5 bases). Trimming cost V 2 bases and J 2 bases, with 9 bases left between them. Germline loops: CDR1 MNHEY, CDR2 SMNVEV (reference sequence). This CDR3 has 15 residues.

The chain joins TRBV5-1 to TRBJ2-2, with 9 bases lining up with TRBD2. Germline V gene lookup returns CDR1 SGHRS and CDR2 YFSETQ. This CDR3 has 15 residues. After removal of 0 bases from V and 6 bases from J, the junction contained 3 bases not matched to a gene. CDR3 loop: CASSLDGGRAGELFF. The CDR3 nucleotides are TGCGCCAGCAGCTTGGATGGCGGGAGGGCCGGGGAGCTGTTTTTT.

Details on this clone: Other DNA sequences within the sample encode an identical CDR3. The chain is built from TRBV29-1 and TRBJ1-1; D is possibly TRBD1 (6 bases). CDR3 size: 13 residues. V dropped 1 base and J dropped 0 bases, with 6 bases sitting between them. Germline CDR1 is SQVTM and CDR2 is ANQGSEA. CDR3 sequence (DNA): TGCAGCGTTGAAGGGGGGCTGAACACTGAAGCTTTCTTT. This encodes CSVEGGLNTEAFF. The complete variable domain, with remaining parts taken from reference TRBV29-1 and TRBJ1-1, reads SAVISQKPSRDICQRGTSLTIQCQVDSQVTMMFWYRQQPGQSLTLIATANQGSEATYESGFVIDKFPISRPNLTFSTLTVSNMSPEDSSIYLCSVEGGLNTEAFFGQGTRLTVV.

The CDR3, as DNA: TGTGCCAGTAGTATGTCTCGGGGCTACGAGCAGTACTTC. It translates to CASSMSRGYEQYF. The chain links TRBV19 to TRBJ2-7, with D possibly TRBD2 on 5 matching bases. Deletions cut 3 bases from V and 3 bases from J, with 9 bases between. The CDR3 is made up of 13 amino acids. Germline-derived CDR1 and CDR2 are LNHDA and SQIVND (reference sequence).

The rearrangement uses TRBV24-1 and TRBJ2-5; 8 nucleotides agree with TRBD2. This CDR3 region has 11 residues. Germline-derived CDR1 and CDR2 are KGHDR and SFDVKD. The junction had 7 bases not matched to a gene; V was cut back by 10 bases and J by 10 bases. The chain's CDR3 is CATSAGGRQYF. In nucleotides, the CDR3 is TGTGCCACAAGCGCGGGGGGTCGCCAGTACTTC.